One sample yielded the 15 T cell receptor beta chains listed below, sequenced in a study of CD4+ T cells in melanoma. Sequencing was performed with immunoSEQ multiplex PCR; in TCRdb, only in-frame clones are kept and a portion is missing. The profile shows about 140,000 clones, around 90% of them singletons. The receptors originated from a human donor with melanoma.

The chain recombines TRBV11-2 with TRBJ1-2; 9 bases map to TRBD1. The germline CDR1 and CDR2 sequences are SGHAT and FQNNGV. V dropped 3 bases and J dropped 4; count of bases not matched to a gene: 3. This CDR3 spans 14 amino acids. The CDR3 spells CASSFTGGRYGYTF. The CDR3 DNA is TGTGCCAGCAGCTTCACAGGGGGCCGCTATGGCTACACCTTC.

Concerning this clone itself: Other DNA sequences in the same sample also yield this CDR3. The CDR3 region is CASRDLPYEQYF. The CDR3 nucleotides read TGTGCCAGCAGGGACCTTCCCTACGAGCAGTACTTC. The genes are TRBV6-1 and TRBJ2-7; no firm D call. Looked up from germline, CDR1 is MNHNS and CDR2 is SASEGT. This CDR3 contains 12 residues. V was trimmed by 6 bases and J by 2 bases, leaving 8 bases between them.

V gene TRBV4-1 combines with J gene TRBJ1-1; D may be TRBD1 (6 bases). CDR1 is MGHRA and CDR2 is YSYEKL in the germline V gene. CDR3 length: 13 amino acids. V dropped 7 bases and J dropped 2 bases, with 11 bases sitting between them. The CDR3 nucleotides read TGCGCCAGCACCCAGGGACAAAACACTGAAGCTTTCTTT. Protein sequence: CASTQGQNTEAFF.

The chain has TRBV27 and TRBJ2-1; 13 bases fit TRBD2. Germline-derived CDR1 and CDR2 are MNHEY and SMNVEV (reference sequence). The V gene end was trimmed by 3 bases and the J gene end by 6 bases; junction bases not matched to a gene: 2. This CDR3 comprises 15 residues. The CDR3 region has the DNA TGTGCCAGCAGTTTGGGACTAGCGGGGATCAATGAGCAGTTCTTC. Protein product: CASSLGLAGINEQFF.

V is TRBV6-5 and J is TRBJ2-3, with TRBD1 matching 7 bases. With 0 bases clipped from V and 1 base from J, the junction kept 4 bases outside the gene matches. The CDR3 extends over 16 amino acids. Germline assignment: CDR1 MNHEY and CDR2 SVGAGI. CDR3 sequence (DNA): TGTGCCAGCAGTTACTCGTCGACAGGGCGCACAGATACGCAGTATTTT. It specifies CASSYSSTGRTDTQYF.

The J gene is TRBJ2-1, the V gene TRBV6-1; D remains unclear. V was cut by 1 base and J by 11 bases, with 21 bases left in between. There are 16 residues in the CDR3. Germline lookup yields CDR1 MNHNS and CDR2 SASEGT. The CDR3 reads CASSEEGRFPSGKQFF. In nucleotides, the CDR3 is TGTGCCAGCAGTGAAGAGGGTCGGTTCCCGTCTGGTAAGCAGTTCTTC.

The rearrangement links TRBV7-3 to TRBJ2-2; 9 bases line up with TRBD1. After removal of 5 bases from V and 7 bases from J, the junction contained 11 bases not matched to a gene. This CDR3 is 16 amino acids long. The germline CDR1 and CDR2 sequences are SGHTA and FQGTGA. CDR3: CASSPLGTGYVGELFF. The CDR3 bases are TGTGCCAGCAGCCCCCTCGGGACAGGGTACGTCGGGGAGCTGTTTTTT.

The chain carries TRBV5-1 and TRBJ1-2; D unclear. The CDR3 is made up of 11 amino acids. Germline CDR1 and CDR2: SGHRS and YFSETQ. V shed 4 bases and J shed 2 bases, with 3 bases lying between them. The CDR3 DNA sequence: TGCGCCAGCAGCGGGAACTATGGCTACACCTTC. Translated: CASSGNYGYTF.

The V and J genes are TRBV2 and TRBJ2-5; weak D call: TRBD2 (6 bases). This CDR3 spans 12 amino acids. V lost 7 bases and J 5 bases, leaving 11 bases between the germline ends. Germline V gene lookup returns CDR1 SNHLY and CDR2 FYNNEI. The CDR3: CASNRGRETQYF. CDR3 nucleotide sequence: TGTGCCAGCAATCGGGGGAGGGAGACCCAGTACTTC.

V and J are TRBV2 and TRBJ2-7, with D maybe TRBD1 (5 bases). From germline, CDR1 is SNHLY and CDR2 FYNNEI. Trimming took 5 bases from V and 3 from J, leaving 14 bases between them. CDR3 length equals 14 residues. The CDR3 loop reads CASSQGNRYYEQYF. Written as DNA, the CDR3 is TGTGCCAGCAGTCAGGGTAATCGCTACTACGAGCAGTACTTC. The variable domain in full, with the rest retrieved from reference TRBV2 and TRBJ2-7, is EPEVTQTPSHQVTQMGQEVILRCVPISNHLYFYWYRQILGQKVEFLVSFYNNEISEKSEIFDDQFSVERPDGSNFTLKIRSTKLEDSAMYFCASSQGNRYYEQYFGPGTRLTVT.

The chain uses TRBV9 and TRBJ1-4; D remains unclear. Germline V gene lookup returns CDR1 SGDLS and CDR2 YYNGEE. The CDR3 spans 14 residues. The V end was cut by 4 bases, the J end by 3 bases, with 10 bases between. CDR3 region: CASSPRDANEKLFF. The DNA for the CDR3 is TGTGCCAGCAGCCCAAGGGATGCTAATGAAAAACTGTTTTTT.

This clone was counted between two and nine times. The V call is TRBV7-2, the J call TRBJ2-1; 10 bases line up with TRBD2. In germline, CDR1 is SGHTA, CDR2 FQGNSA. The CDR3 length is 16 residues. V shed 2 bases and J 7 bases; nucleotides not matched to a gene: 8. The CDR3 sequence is CASSLTPPGLANEQFF. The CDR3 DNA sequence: TGTGCCAGCAGCTTAACCCCCCCGGGACTAGCGAATGAGCAGTTCTTC.

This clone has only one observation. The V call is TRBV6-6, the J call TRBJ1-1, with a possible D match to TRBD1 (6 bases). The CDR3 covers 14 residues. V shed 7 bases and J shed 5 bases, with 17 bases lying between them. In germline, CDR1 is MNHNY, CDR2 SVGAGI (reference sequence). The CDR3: CASTTGGGATEAFF. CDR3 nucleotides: TGTGCCAGCACCACCGGGGGGGGCGCGACTGAAGCTTTCTTT.

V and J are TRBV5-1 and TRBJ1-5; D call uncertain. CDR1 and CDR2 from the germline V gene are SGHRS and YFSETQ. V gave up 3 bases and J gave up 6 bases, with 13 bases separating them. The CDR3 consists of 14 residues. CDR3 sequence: CASSSQPGSQPQHF. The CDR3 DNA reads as TGCGCCAGCAGCTCTCAACCGGGGAGTCAGCCCCAGCATTTT.

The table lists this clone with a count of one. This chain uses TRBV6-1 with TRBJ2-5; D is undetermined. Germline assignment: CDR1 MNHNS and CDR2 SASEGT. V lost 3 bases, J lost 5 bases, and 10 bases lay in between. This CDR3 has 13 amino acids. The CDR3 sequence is CASSELDWETQYF. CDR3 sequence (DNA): TGTGCCAGCAGTGAGCTAGATTGGGAGACCCAGTACTTC.